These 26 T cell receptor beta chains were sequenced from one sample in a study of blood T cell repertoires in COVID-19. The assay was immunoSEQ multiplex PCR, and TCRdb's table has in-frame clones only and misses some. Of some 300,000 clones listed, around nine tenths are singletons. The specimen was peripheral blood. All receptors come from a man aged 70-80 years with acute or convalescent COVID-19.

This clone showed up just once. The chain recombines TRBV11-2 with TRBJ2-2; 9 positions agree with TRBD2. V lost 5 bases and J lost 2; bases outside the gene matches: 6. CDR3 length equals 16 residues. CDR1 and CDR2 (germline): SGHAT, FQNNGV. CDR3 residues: CASSKQAGGNTGELFF. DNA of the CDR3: TGTGCCAGCAGCAAGCAAGCGGGGGGCAACACCGGGGAGCTGTTTTTT. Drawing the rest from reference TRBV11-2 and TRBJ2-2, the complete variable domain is EAGVAQSPRYKIIEKRQSVAFWCNPISGHATLYWYQQILGQGPKLLIQFQNNGVVDDSQLPKDRFSAERLKGVDSTLKIQPAKLEDSAVYLCASSKQAGGNTGELFFGEGSRLTVL.

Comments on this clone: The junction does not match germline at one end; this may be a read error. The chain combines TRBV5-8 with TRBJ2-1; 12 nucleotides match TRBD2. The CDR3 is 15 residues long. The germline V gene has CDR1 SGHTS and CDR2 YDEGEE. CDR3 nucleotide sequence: TGTGCCAGCAGCTTGGAACCTAGCGGGAGGGTTATCGACATCTTC. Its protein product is CASSLEPSGRVIDIF.

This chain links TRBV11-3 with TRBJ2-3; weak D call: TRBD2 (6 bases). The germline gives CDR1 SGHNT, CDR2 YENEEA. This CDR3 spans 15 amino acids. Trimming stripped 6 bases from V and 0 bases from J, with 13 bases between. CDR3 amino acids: CASSRSGSSTDTQYF. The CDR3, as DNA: TGTGCCAGCAGTCGTAGCGGCTCTAGCACAGATACGCAGTATTTT.

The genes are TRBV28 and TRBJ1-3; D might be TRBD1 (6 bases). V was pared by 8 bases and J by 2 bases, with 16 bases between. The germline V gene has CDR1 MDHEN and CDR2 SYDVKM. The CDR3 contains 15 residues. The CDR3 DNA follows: TGTGCCAGCGAATCGGGGGGGGGCACTGGAAACACCATATATTTT. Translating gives CASESGGGTGNTIYF.

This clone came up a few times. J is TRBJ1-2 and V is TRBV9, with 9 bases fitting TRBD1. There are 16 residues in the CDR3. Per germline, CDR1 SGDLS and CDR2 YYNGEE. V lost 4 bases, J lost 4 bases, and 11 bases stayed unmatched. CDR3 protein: CASSLFWTGASYGYTF. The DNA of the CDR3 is TGTGCCAGCAGCTTATTCTGGACAGGGGCCAGCTATGGCTACACCTTC.

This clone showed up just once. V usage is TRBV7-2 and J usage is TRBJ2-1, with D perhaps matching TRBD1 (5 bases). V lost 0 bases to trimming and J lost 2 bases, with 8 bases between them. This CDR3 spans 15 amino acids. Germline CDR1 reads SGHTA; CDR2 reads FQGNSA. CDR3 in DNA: TGTGCCAGCAGCTTAGCGGTGGGGCCCTACAATGAGCAGTTCTTC. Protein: CASSLAVGPYNEQFF.

The CDR3: CASSVYPDRSDEKLFF. Written as DNA, the CDR3 is TGTGCCAGCAGCGTATACCCGGACAGGTCAGATGAAAAACTGTTTTTT. The chain carries TRBV9 and TRBJ1-4; 7 bases are a match to TRBD1. V was clipped by 1 base and J by 6 bases; unmatched bases: 9. Germline-derived CDR1 and CDR2 are SGDLS and YYNGEE. This CDR3 contains 16 residues. The full variable domain, completed using reference TRBV9 and TRBJ1-4, is DSGVTQTPKHLITATGQRVTLRCSPRSGDLSVYWYQQSLDQGLQFLIQYYNGEERAKGNILERFSAQQFPDLHSELNLSSLELGDSALYFCASSVYPDRSDEKLFFGSGTQLSVL.

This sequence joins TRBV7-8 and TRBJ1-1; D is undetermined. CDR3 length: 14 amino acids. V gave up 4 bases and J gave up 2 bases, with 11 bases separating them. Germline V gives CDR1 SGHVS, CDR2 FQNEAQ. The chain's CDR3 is CASSSTEGNTEAFF. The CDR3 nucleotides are TGTGCCAGCAGCTCGACGGAGGGAAACACTGAAGCTTTCTTT.

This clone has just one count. The CDR3 bases are TGTGCCAGCAGTTACCGCAGGGGGCGCGCGAACACCGGGGAGCTGTTTTTT. Encoded protein: CASSYRRGRANTGELFF. The rearrangement uses TRBV6-2 or TRBV6-3 and TRBJ2-2; 8 bases line up with TRBD1. V lost 2 bases and J lost 0; bases outside the gene matches: 5. The germline CDR1 and CDR2 sequences are MNHEY and SVGEGT. CDR3 length: 17 amino acids.

CDR3 nucleotides: TGTGCCAGCAGCCAACTAGCGGGAGGGATGGGGGAGCAGTTCTTC. Encoded protein: CASSQLAGGMGEQFF. V and J are TRBV3-1 (or the pseudogene TRBV3-2) and TRBJ2-1, with 12 bases aligning to TRBD2. The germline V gene has CDR1 LGHDT and CDR2 YNNKEL (reference sequence). The trim removed 2 bases at V and 10 bases at J, leaving 6 bases unmatched. CDR3 size: 15 residues.

The CDR3: CASSPSGTGNSYEQYF. The CDR3 region has the DNA TGTGCCAGTAGTCCCTCCGGGACAGGTAATTCCTACGAGCAGTACTTC. This rearrangement joins TRBV19 to TRBJ2-7, with TRBD1 matching over 8 bases. Germline V CDR1 and CDR2: LNHDA, SQIVND (reference sequence). Germline trimming cut 5 bases from V and 1 base from J; bases unmatched to any gene: 10. The CDR3 consists of 16 residues.

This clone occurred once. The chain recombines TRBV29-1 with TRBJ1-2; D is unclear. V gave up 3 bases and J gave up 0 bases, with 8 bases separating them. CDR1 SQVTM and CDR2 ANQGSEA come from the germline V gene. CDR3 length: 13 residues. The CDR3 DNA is TGCAGCGTTGACAGTAAATCTAACTATGGCTACACCTTC. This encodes CSVDSKSNYGYTF.

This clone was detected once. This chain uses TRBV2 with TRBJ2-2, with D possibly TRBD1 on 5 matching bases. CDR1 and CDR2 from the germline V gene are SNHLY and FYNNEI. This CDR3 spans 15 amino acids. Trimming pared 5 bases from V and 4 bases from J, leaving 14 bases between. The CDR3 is CASSWGKSSTGELFF. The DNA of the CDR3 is TGTGCCAGCAGTTGGGGCAAATCCTCCACCGGGGAGCTGTTTTTT.

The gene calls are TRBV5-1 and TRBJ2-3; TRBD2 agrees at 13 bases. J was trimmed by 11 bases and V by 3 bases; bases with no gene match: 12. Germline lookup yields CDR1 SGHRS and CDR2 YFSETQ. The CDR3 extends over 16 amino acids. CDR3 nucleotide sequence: TGCGCCAGCAGCTCCGACGGACTAGCGGGAGCGGTTCGGCAGTATTTT. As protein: CASSSDGLAGAVRQYF.

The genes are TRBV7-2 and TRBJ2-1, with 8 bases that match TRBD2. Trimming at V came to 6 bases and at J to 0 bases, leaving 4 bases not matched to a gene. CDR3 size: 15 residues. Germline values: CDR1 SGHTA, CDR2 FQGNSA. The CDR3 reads CASRAGGGSYNEQFF. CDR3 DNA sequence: TGTGCCAGCAGGGCCGGGGGGGGCTCCTACAATGAGCAGTTCTTC. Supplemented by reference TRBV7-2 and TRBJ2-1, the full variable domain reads GAGVSQSPSNKVTEKGKDVELRCDPISGHTALYWYRQSLGQGLEFLIYFQGNSAPDKSGLPSDRFSAERTGGSVSTLTIQRTQQEDSAVYLCASRAGGGSYNEQFFGPGTRLTVL.

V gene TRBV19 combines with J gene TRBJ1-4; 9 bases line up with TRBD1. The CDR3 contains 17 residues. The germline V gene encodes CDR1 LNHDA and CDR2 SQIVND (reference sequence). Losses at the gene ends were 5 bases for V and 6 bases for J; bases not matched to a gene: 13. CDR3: CASSPGQGVIGDEKLFF. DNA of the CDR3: TGTGCCAGTAGTCCGGGACAGGGCGTTATTGGGGATGAAAAACTGTTTTTT.

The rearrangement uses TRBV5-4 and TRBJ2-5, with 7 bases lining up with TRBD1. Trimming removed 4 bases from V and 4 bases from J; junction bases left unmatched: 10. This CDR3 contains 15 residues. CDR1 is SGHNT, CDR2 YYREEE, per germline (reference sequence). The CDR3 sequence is CASSAYQGVGETQYF. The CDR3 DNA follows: TGTGCCAGCAGCGCATACCAGGGGGTCGGAGAGACCCAGTACTTC.

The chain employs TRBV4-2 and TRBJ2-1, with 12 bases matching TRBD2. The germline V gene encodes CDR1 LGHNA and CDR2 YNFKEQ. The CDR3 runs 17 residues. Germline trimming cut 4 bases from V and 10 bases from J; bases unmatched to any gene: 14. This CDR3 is CASSRPNRTSGMKEQFF. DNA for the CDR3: TGTGCCAGCAGCCGGCCCAACCGGACTAGCGGGATGAAGGAGCAGTTCTTC.

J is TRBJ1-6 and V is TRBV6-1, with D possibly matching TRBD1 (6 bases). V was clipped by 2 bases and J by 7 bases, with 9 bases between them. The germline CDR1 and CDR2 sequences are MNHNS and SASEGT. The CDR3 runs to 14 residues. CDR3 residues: CASSEQGYNSPLHF. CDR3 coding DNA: TGTGCCAGCAGTGAACAGGGGTACAATTCACCCCTCCACTTT.

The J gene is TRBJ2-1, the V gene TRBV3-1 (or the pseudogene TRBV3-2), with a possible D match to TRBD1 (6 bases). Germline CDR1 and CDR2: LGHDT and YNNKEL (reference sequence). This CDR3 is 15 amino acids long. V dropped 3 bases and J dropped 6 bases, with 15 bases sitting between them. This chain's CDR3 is CASSHNTGYSNEQFF. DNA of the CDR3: TGTGCCAGCAGCCACAACACAGGGTATAGCAATGAGCAGTTCTTC.

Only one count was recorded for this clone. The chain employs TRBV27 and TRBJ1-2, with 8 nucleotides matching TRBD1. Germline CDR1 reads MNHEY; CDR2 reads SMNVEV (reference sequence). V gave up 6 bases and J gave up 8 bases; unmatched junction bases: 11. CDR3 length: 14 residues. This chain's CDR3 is CASRKQGVEAGYTF. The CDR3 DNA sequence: TGTGCCAGCAGAAAACAGGGGGTTGAGGCGGGCTACACCTTC.

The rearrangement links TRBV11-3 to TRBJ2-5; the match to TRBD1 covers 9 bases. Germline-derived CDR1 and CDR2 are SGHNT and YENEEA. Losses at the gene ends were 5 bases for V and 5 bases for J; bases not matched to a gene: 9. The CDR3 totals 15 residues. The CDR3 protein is CASSGGQGRLETQYF. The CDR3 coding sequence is TGTGCCAGCAGCGGCGGACAGGGGAGGTTGGAGACCCAGTACTTC.

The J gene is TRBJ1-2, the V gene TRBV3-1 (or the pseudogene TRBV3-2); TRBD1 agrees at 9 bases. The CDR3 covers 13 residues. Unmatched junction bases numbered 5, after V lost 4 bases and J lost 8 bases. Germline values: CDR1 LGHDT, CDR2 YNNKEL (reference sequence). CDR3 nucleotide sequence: TGTGCCAGCAGCCCCACAGGGGGCGGAGGCTACACCTTC. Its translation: CASSPTGGGGYTF.

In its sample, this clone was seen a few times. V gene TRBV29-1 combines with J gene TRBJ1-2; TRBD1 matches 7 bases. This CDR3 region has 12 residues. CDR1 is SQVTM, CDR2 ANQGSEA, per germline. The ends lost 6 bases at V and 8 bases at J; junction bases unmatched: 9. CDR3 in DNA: TGCAGCGTCCGCGAAGGGGGCAGCGGCTACACCTTC. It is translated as CSVREGGSGYTF.

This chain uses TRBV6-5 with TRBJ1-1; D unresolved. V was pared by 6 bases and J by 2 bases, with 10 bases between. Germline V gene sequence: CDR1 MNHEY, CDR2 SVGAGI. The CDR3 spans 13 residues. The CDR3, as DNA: TGTGCCAGCAGCGGGGTTATTAACACTGAAGCTTTCTTT. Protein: CASSGVINTEAFF.

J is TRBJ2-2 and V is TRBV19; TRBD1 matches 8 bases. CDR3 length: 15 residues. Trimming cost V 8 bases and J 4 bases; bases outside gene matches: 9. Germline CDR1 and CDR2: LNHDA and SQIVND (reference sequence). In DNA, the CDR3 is TGTGCCAGTCAAAGTCGGGACAGGTTCACCGGGGAGCTGTTTTTT. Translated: CASQSRDRFTGELFF.